Listed below are T cell receptor beta chains from one sample, sequenced in a study of cytomegalovirus exposure and HLA in healthy donors. The assay was immunoSEQ multiplex PCR, and TCRdb's table has in-frame clones only and misses some. Of nearly 200,000 clones in the sample, more than 75% were seen once. Input material: PBMCs. These receptors were collected from a man aged 25-45 years in good health and CMV-seronegative. CDR3s include the opening cysteine and the closing phenylalanine or tryptophan. The D gene is left open where the match is weak. Clone size, where shown, is once, few, many, or a class for clones that have expanded.

D	J	V	size	DNA	CDR3
TRBD2	TRBJ2-1	TRBV7-6	-	TGTGCCAGCAGCTTATTGGCGGGAGGGGTCGGTGAGCAGTTCTTC	CASSLLAGGVGEQFF
TRBD1	TRBJ2-7	TRBV18	few	TGTGCCAGCTCACCACGGGGGTCCGGGACAGAGGCCTACGAGCAGTACTTC	CASSPRGSGTEAYEQYF
-	TRBJ1-1	TRBV27	-	TGTGCCAGCAGCCTCGACAGGCCCACCCTTACTGAAGCTTTCTTT	CASSLDRPTLTEAFF
-	TRBJ1-5	TRBV6-5	-	TGTGCCAGCGCAACAGCTCCATCTCAGCCCCAGCATTTT	CASATAPSQPQHF
TRBD2	TRBJ2-1	TRBV4-3	-	TGCGCCAGCAGCCGGGCCACCACTAGCGGGGGGGCGTTTTACAATGAGCAGTTCTTC	CASSRATTSGGAFYNEQFF
TRBD1	TRBJ1-2	TRBV27	-	TGTGCCAGCAGTTCCAGGACAGGGTCTGATGGCTACACCTTC	CASSSRTGSDGYTF
TRBD1	TRBJ1-4	TRBV27	once	TGTGCCAGCAGTATGGGACAGGGTGGGAATGGGAAACTGTTTTTT	CASSMGQGGNGKLFF
TRBD1	TRBJ2-7	TRBV19	-	TGTGCGACCGGACAGGGCGCATACCTCTCCTACGAGCAGTACTTC	CATGQGAYLSYEQYF
TRBD2	TRBJ2-1	TRBV4-3	-	TGCGCCAGCACCTATTCGCTAGCGGGGGGTCGGAATGAGCAGTTCTTC	CASTYSLAGGRNEQFF
-	TRBJ2-7	TRBV11-2	-	TGTGCCAGCAGCTCAGCGTACGAGCAGTACTTC	CASSSAYEQYF
-	TRBJ1-2	TRBV28	-	TGTGCCAGCAGTTTCCCACATCAAGGCTACACCTTC	CASSFPHQGYTF
TRBD1	TRBJ2-2	TRBV9	few	TGTGCCAGCAGCACTGGGACAGGGGGCGCGGCCGGGGAGCTGTTTTTT	CASSTGTGGAAGELFF
TRBD1	TRBJ2-4	TRBV30	-	TGTGCCTGGTCTCTGGGACAGGGGACCAAAAACAGTCAGTACTTC	CAWSLGQGTKNSQYF
-	TRBJ1-5	TRBV19	-	TGTGCCACTGGGCAGGACAGACGCAATCAGCCCCAGCATTTT	CATGQDRRNQPQHF
TRBD1	TRBJ1-1	TRBV19	-	TGTGCCAGTAGTAATGACAGGGGCAGGACTGAAGCTTTCTTT	CASSNDRGRTEAFF
-	TRBJ1-4	TRBV7-8	-	TGTGCCAGCAGCCCACAGACAGGCCCCAGGCCCACCGTCGGTTCAACTAATGAAAAACTGTTTTTT	CASSPQTGPRPTVGSTNEKLFF
TRBD2	TRBJ2-1	TRBV4-2	-	TGTGCCAGCAGCCCGCGGACTAGTTCGCCCTCCTACAATGAGCAGTTCTTC	CASSPRTSSPSYNEQFF
-	TRBJ1-3	TRBV7-2	-	TGTGCCAGCAGCAGGGGGGGGGATGGAAACACCATATATTTT	CASSRGGDGNTIYF
-	TRBJ2-7	TRBV5-4	-	TGTGCCAGCAGCCCGAGGGCGGGGGCAGACTCCTACGAGCAGTACTTC	CASSPRAGADSYEQYF
TRBD2	TRBJ2-2	TRBV4-3	-	TGCGCCAGCAGCCAAGATGCACTAGCGGGGGGCCGCGGTGCCGGGGAGCTGTTTTTT	CASSQDALAGGRGAGELFF
-	TRBJ2-7	TRBV7-9	-	TGTTCCAGCAGCTTTTCTCCCGATCAGAACGAGCAGTACTTC	CSSSFSPDQNEQYF
-	TRBJ2-5	TRBV7-9	-	TGTGCCAGCAGCTCATGGGCGAGTCAAGAGACCCAGTACTTC	CASSSWASQETQYF